One sample yielded the 6 T cell receptor beta chains listed below, sequenced in a study of blood T cell repertoires in COVID-19. This table comes from immunoSEQ multiplex PCR, and its TCRdb copy is limited to in-frame clones, with some not included. This table holds some 120,000 clones, around four fifths found once. Sequences were obtained from peripheral blood. These receptors were obtained from a man in his sixties with acute or convalescent COVID-19.

V is TRBV6-2 or TRBV6-3 and J is TRBJ1-2, with 11 bases fitting TRBD1. V gave up 4 bases and J gave up 4 bases; unmatched junction bases: 8. Germline loops: CDR1 MNHEY, CDR2 SVGEGT. The CDR3 is 16 amino acids. As DNA, the CDR3 is TGTGCCAGCAGTTTCGGACAGGGGGCGCGGGGCTATGGCTACACCTTC. This translates into CASSFGQGARGYGYTF.

V gene TRBV5-1 combines with J gene TRBJ2-3, with a weak D call TRBD2 (6 bases). This CDR3 has 15 amino acids. CDR1 and CDR2 (germline): SGHRS, YFSETQ. Trimming took 3 bases from V and 2 from J, leaving 13 bases between them. CDR3 bases: TGCGCCAGCAGCTACACCGGGACTTCCACAGATACGCAGTATTTT. This codes for CASSYTGTSTDTQYF.

This clone appeared many times. The chain uses TRBV19 and TRBJ2-2; D not certain. Trimming stripped 3 bases from V and 4 bases from J, with 12 bases between. Germline V gene sequence: CDR1 LNHDA, CDR2 SQIVND (reference sequence). The length of the CDR3 is 15 residues. The chain's CDR3 is CASSMEIASTGELFF. The CDR3, as DNA: TGTGCCAGTAGTATGGAAATAGCTAGCACCGGGGAGCTGTTTTTT.

The rearrangement uses TRBV7-3 and TRBJ2-7, with 7 positions matching TRBD1. The CDR3 contains 15 residues. V dropped 5 bases and J dropped 4; count of bases not matched to a gene: 11. Germline CDR1 is SGHTA and CDR2 is FQGTGA. The DNA for the CDR3 is TGTGCCAGCAGCCCCTCCGGGACAGTGGAATACGAGCAGTACTTC. Translating it yields CASSPSGTVEYEQYF.

In this sample, this clone turned up once. The V call is TRBV7-3, the J call TRBJ1-1; unclear D gene. Trimming removed 1 base from V and 1 base from J, with 4 bases in between. CDR3 size: 13 residues. Germline values: CDR1 SGHTA, CDR2 FQGTGA. The CDR3 region is CASSLNWNTEAFF. The CDR3 coding sequence is TGTGCCAGCAGCTTAAACTGGAACACTGAAGCTTTCTTT.

J is TRBJ1-1 and V is TRBV7-9; no clear D gene. The CDR3 sequence is 13 residues long. In germline, CDR1 is SEHNR, CDR2 FQNEAQ (reference sequence). V lost 2 bases and J 4 bases, leaving 8 bases between the germline ends. CDR3 in DNA: TGTGCCAGCAGCTTAAGTGCGGGCACTGAAGCTTTCTTT. Translating it yields CASSLSAGTEAFF.